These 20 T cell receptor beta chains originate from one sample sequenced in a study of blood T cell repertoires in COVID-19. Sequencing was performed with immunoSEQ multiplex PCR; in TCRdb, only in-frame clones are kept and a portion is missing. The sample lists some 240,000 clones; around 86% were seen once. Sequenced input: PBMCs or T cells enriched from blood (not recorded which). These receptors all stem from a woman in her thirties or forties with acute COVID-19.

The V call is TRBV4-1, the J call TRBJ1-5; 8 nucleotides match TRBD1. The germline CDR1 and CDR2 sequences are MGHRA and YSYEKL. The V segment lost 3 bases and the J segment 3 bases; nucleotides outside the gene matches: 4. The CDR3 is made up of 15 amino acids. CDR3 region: CASSQGQADNQPQHF. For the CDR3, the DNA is TGCGCCAGCAGCCAGGGACAGGCGGACAATCAGCCCCAGCATTTT.

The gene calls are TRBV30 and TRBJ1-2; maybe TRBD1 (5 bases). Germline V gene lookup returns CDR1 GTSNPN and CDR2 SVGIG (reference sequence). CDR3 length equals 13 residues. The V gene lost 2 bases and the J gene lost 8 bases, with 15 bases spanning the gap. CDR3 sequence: CAWSIGGARGYTF. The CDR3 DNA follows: TGTGCCTGGAGTATCGGGGGAGCTCGCGGCTACACCTTC.

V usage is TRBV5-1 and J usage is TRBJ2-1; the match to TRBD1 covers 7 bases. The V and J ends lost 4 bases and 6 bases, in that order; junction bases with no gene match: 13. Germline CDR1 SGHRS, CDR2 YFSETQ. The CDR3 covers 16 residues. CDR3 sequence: CASSRPRQGKGNEQFF. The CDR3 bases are TGCGCCAGCAGCAGGCCAAGACAGGGTAAAGGCAATGAGCAGTTCTTC.

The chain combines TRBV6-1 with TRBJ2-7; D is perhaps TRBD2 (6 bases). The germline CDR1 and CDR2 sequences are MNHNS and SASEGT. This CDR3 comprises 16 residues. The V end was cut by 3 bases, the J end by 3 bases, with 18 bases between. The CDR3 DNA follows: TGTGCCAGCAGTGAGACCCTAGCGCTAGTGGACTACGAGCAGTACTTC. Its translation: CASSETLALVDYEQYF.

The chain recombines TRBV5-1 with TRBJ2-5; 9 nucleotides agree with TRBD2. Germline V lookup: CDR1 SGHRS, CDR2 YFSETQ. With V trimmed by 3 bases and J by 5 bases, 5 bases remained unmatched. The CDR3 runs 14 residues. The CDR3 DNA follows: TGCGCCAGCAGCTCCGAAAGCGGGGGGGAGACCCAGTACTTC. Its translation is CASSSESGGETQYF.

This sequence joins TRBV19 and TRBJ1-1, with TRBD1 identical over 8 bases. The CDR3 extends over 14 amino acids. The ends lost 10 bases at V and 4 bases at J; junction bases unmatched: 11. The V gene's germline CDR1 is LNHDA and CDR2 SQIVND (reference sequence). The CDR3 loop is CATQMTDRGTEAFF. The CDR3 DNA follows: TGTGCCACTCAAATGACCGACAGGGGCACTGAAGCTTTCTTT.

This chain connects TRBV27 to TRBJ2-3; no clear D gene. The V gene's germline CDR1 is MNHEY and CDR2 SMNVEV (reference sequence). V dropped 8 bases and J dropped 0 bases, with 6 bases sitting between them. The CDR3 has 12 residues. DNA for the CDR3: TGTGCCAGCGGAGTAAGCACAGATACGCAGTATTTT. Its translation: CASGVSTDTQYF.

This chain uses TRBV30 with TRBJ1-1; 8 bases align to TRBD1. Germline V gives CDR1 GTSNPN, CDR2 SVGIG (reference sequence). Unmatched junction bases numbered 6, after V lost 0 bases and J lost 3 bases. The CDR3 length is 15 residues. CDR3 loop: CAWSVSHRGDTEAFF. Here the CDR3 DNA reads TGTGCCTGGAGTGTATCCCACAGGGGGGACACTGAAGCTTTCTTT.

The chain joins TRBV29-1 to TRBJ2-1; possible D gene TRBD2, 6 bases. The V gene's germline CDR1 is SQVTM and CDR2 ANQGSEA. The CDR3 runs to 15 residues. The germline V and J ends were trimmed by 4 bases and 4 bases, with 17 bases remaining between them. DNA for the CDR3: TGCAGCGTTGTAGGTTGGAGCGGGTATTACAATGAGCAGTTCTTC. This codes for CSVVGWSGYYNEQFF.

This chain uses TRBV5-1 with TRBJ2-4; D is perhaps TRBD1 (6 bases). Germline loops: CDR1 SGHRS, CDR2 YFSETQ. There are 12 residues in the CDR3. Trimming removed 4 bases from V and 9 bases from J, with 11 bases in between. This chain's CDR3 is CASSHRGGIQYF. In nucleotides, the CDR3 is TGCGCCAGCAGCCATAGAGGGGGCATTCAGTACTTC.

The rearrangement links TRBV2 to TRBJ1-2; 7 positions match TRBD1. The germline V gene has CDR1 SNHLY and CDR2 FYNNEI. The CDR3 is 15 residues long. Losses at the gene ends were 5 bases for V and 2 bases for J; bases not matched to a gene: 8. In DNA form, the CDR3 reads TGTGCCAGCAGTAAGACCGGGACAGCAAACTATGGCTACACCTTC. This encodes CASSKTGTANYGYTF.

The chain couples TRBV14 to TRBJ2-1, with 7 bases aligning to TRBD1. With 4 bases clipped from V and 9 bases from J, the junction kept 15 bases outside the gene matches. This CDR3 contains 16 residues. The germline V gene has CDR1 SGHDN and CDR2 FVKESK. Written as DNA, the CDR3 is TGTGCCAGCAGCCGAACGACGGGACAGTTAAGGTTTGAGCAGTTCTTC. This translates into CASSRTTGQLRFEQFF. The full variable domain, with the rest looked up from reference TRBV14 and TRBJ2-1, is EAGVTQFPSHSVIEKGQTVTLRCDPISGHDNLYWYRRVMGKEIKFLLHFVKESKQDESGMPNNRFLAERTGGTYSTLKVQPAELEDSGVYFCASSRTTGQLRFEQFFGPGTRLTVL.

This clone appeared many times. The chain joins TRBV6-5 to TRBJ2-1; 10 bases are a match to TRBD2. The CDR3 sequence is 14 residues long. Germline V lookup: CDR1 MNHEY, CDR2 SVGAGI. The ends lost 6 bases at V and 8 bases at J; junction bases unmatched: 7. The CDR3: CASRASGSHDEQFF. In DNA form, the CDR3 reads TGTGCCAGCAGGGCTAGCGGGAGTCACGATGAGCAGTTCTTC.

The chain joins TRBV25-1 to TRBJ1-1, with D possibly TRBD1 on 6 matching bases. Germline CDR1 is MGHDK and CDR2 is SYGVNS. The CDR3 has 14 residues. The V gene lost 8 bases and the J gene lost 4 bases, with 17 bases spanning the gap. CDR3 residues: CASEHPDSVTEAFF. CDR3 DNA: TGTGCCAGCGAACACCCGGACAGTGTCACTGAAGCTTTCTTT.

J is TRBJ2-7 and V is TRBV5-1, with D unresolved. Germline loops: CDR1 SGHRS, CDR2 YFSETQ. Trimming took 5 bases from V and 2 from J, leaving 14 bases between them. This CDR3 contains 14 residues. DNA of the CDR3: TGCGCCAGCAGGAGTGGTTTAGCCCCCTACGAGCAGTACTTC. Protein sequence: CASRSGLAPYEQYF.

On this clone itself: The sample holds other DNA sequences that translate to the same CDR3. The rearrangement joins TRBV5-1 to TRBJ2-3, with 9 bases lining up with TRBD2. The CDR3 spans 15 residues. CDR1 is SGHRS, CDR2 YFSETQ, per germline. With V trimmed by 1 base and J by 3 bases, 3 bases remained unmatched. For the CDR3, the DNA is TGCGCCAGCAGCTTGCTTAGCGGGAGTACAGATACGCAGTATTTT. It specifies CASSLLSGSTDTQYF.

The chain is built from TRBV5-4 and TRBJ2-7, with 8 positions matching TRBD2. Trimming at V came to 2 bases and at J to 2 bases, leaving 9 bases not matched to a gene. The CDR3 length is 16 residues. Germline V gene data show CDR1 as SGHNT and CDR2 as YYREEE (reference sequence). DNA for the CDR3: TGTGCCAGCAGCTTAGCGCAGGGACTAGGAACCTACGAGCAGTACTTC. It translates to CASSLAQGLGTYEQYF.

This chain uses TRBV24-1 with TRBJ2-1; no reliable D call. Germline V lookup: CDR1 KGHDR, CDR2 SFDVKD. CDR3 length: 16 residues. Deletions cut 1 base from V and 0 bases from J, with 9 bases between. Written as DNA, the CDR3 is TGTGCCACCAGTGATTTAAACTATAGCTCCTACAATGAGCAGTTCTTC. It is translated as CATSDLNYSSYNEQFF.

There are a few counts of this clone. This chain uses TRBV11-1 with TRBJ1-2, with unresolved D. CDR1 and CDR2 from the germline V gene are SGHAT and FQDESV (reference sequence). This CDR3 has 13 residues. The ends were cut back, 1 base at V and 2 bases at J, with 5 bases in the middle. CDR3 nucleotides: TGTGCCAGCAGCTTAGGAGGGAACTATGGCTACACCTTC. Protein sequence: CASSLGGNYGYTF.

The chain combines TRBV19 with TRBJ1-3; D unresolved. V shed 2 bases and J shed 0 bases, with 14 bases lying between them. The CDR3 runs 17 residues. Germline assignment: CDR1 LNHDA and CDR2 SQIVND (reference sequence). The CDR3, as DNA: TGTGCCAGTAGTATAAATGGGCAGCTTAGCTCTGGAAACACCATATATTTT. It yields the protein CASSINGQLSSGNTIYF.